This is a list of T cell receptor beta chains from one sample in a study of blood T cell repertoires in COVID-19. The repertoire was sequenced with immunoSEQ multiplex PCR; TCRdb's copy has only in-frame clones and lacks some. The repertoire holds over 100,000 clones, with 75% to 90% as singletons. The sequenced sample was peripheral blood. Receptor source: a woman aged 45-59 years with acute or convalescent COVID-19. Each CDR3 is given with its conserved first and last residue. D genes are given only for firm matches. Only some rows state a clone size, as once, few, many or a class for expanded clones.

V	D	size	J	DNA	CDR3
TRBV5-6	.	.	TRBJ2-4	TGTGCCAGCAGCTTAGGTAGCTTGCGGAACATTCAGTACTTC	CASSLGSLRNIQYF
TRBV9	TRBD2	.	TRBJ2-1	TGTGCCAGCAGCGTAGGTGGTAGCGGGGGACACAATGAGCAGTTCTTC	CASSVGGSGGHNEQFF
TRBV29-1	.	once	TRBJ1-2	TGCAGCGTTGCGAGCGATTCTAACTATGGCTACACCTTC	CSVASDSNYGYTF
TRBV30	.	.	TRBJ1-4	TGTGCCTGGAACTACGACGCCACTAATGAAAAACTGTTTTTT	CAWNYDATNEKLFF
TRBV10-2	TRBD2	.	TRBJ2-3	TGCGCCAGCATGCGCTCTAGCGGGGGGGCCGGTCCCAGCACAGATACGCAGTATTTT	CASMRSSGGAGPSTDTQYF
TRBV7-2	TRBD2	once	TRBJ2-3	TGTGCCAGCAGCCCCAGACTAGCGGGGGGTCCTACGGATACGCAGTATTTT	CASSPRLAGGPTDTQYF
TRBV4-2	.	.	TRBJ1-1	TGTGCCAGCAGTGTAACATCGACTCACACTGAAGCTTTCTTT	CASSVTSTHTEAFF
TRBV3-1/TRBV3-2	TRBD1	.	TRBJ1-2	TGTGCCAGCAGGGACAGGGGGCGTGACGGCTACACCTTC	CASRDRGRDGYTF
TRBV19	.	.	TRBJ1-2	TGTGCCTTCGGGGATTATGGCTACACCTTC	CAFGDYGYTF
TRBV28	TRBD1	.	TRBJ2-1	TGTGCCGCCCAGGGGGAGATTTCCTACAATGAGCAGTTCTTC	CAAQGEISYNEQFF
TRBV28	.	few	TRBJ1-2	TGTGCCAGCAGTTCTGGGAGTGCCGTTCTTGGTGGCTACACCTTC	CASSSGSAVLGGYTF
TRBV14	.	.	TRBJ2-7	TGTGCCAGCAGCCAAGATCGAGTTTTGGCGGACACCTACTCCTACGAGCAGTACTTC	CASSQDRVLADTYSYEQYF
TRBV29-1	.	few	TRBJ1-2	TGCACCTCCATCGGAGGGGGGGAGGATGGCTACACCTTC	CTSIGGGEDGYTF
TRBV3-1/TRBV3-2	TRBD2	.	TRBJ2-1	TGTGCCAGCAGAGCGGGAGATAATGAGCAGTTCTTC	CASRAGDNEQFF
TRBV5-6	TRBD1	.	TRBJ2-7	TGTGCCAGCAGCATACAGGGGGCGCGTAACGAGCAGTACTTC	CASSIQGARNEQYF
TRBV3-1/TRBV3-2	.	.	TRBJ2-7	TGTGCCAGCAGCCAAGATATTGGGACATTTCCCTACGAGCAGTACTTC	CASSQDIGTFPYEQYF
TRBV5-1	.	.	TRBJ1-1	TGCGCCAGCAGCTTGGAGGCAGGGCGCACTGAAGCTTTCTTT	CASSLEAGRTEAFF
TRBV12-5	.	.	TRBJ1-1	TGTGCTAGTGGCCCTCAGGGGTTAGGGAACACTGAAGCTTTCTTT	CASGPQGLGNTEAFF
TRBV12-3/TRBV12-4	.	.	TRBJ1-3	TGTGCCAGCACTCCTGCGGGAAACACCATATATTTT	CASTPAGNTIYF
TRBV5-1	TRBD1	.	TRBJ2-3	TGCGCCAGCAGCGTGACAGGGCTCACAGATACGCAGTATTTT	CASSVTGLTDTQYF
TRBV5-1	.	.	TRBJ1-2	TGCGCCAGCAGCTACGGTCAGGGCTATGGCTACACCTTC	CASSYGQGYGYTF
TRBV30	TRBD2	.	TRBJ2-3	TGTGCCTGCACCAGGGGGACTAGCGCAAGCACAGATACGCAGTATTTT	CACTRGTSASTDTQYF
TRBV2	.	.	TRBJ1-5	TGTGCCAGCTCTACAGGGATACAGCCCCAGCATTTT	CASSTGIQPQHF
TRBV29-1	.	once	TRBJ2-3	TGCAGCGTTCAGCTTCACCCTGTTGGAGGGGCAGATACGCAGTATTTT	CSVQLHPVGGADTQYF
TRBV5-1	TRBD1	few	TRBJ1-2	TGCGCCAGCAGCGCCCAGGGGGATCCGTTAGACTATGGCTACACCTTC	CASSAQGDPLDYGYTF
TRBV6-6	.	.	TRBJ1-2	TGTGCCAGCAGTTATAAAGGAGGGGCGGACTATGGCTACACCTTC	CASSYKGGADYGYTF
TRBV5-1	.	.	TRBJ1-1	TGCGCCAGCAGCTTTGGGCCAGGGAACACTGAAGCTTTCTTT	CASSFGPGNTEAFF
TRBV4-2	.	.	TRBJ2-3	TGTGCCAGCAGCTTCTCTCTGTCGGTGTTAGCGGATACGCAGTATTTT	CASSFSLSVLADTQYF
TRBV29-1	TRBD1	.	TRBJ1-1	TGCAGCGGATCACAGGGGGCGAGTGCTTTCTTT	CSGSQGASAFF
TRBV5-1	TRBD2	.	TRBJ2-2	TGCGCCAGCAGCTCAGGGACTAGCGGGGAAAACACCGGGGAGCTGTTTTTT	CASSSGTSGENTGELFF
TRBV29-1	.	.	TRBJ2-2	TGCAGCGTTGGCCCTACAGGGCGCGGGGAGCTGTTTTTT	CSVGPTGRGELFF
TRBV2	.	once	TRBJ1-1	TGTGCCAGCAAGCGTGAAGGGAACACTGAAGCTTTCTTT	CASKREGNTEAFF
TRBV9	TRBD1	.	TRBJ1-2	TGTGCCAGCAGCGTCGTCCCGGGACAGGGGGCCAGCGGCTACACCTTC	CASSVVPGQGASGYTF
TRBV6-5	TRBD1	.	TRBJ1-5	TGTGCCAGCAGCAAGGACAGGTCCCTGGAGCCCCAGCATTTT	CASSKDRSLEPQHF
TRBV15	.	.	TRBJ1-2	TGTGCCACCAGCAGAGAGGACAAGGTCTATGGCTACACCTTC	CATSREDKVYGYTF